One and the same sample provided the 3 T cell receptor beta chains below, sequenced in a study of blood T cell repertoires in COVID-19. Method: immunoSEQ multiplex PCR; TCRdb's copy keeps in-frame clones and lacks some. This table has a few hundred thousand clones, 84% appearing once. The sequenced sample consisted of PBMCs or T cells enriched from blood (not recorded which). These receptors originate from a man aged 50 to 59 who had recovered from COVID-19.

The gene calls are TRBV27 and TRBJ2-1; 9 bases line up with TRBD1. The V segment lost 5 bases and the J segment 9 bases; nucleotides outside the gene matches: 11. CDR1 and CDR2 from the germline V gene are MNHEY and SMNVEV (reference sequence). This CDR3 contains 15 residues. CDR3 coding DNA: TGTGCCAGCAGTCCATCAGGGACAGGGAAGGGTGAGCAGTTCTTC. Its protein is CASSPSGTGKGEQFF.

This CDR3 reads CSATEMGPNEKLFF. In nucleotides, the CDR3 is TGCAGTGCTACTGAAATGGGGCCGAATGAAAAACTGTTTTTT. The chain couples TRBV20-1 to TRBJ1-4; weak D call: TRBD1 (5 bases). Germline CDR1 is DFQATT and CDR2 is SNEGSKA (reference sequence). V was trimmed by 4 bases and J by 5 bases, leaving 14 bases between them. The CDR3 has 14 residues.

This sequence joins TRBV4-3 and TRBJ1-4; 8 bases are shared with TRBD1. This CDR3 region has 17 residues. Looked up from germline, CDR1 is LGHNA and CDR2 is YSLEER. V shed 3 bases, J shed 2 bases, and the junction held 8 bases outside the gene matches. DNA of the CDR3: TGCGCCAGCAGCCAGACAGGGGCTCGACGGACTAATGAAAAACTGTTTTTT. It yields the protein CASSQTGARRTNEKLFF.